This TCR beta chain was found in a study of siplizumab effects on memory and regulatory T cells. The data were produced by immunoSEQ multiplex PCR, yet TCRdb's version contains in-frame clones alone and is incomplete. Among over 80,000 clones listed, roughly 86% were seen once. About this clone itself: The antigen is undetermined.

Study-wide findings and caveats: A major contribution to the alloresponse seemed to be made by naive T cells, which seemed more diverse than memory cells.

After removal of 4 bases from V and 4 bases from J, the junction contained 7 bases not matched to a gene. Per germline, CDR1 SGHNT and CDR2 YYREEE (reference sequence). The CDR3 loop spans 14 amino acids. The sample was Tregs sorted from blood. J is TRBJ1-2 and V is TRBV5-4; TRBD1 matches at 7 bases. This TCR derives from a human donor in good health. The CDR3 region is CASSSGQAFYGYTF. Here the CDR3 DNA reads TGTGCCAGCAGCAGCGGACAGGCCTTCTATGGCTACACCTTC.